These 27 T cell receptor beta chains were sequenced from one sample in a study of T cell responses to AZD1222 COVID-19 vaccine. Data came from immunoSEQ multiplex PCR; TCRdb stores just in-frame clones and leaves some out. Counted here are some 130,000 clones, over 80% occurring once; the ten biggest clones make up approximately 6.5%. Source: peripheral blood, taken 28 days after the second AZD1222 dose. All receptors come from an adult who received the AZD1222 COVID-19 vaccine.

The chain couples TRBV19 to TRBJ1-2; 7 bases line up with TRBD1. There are 15 residues in the CDR3. Germline lookup yields CDR1 LNHDA and CDR2 SQIVND (reference sequence). V was pared by 6 bases and J by 4 bases, with 11 bases of the junction left unmatched. DNA for the CDR3: TGTGCCAGTAGCCCTCAGACAGGGCCGGGCTATGGCTACACCTTC. It is translated as CASSPQTGPGYGYTF.

V gene TRBV28 combines with J gene TRBJ1-2, with D possibly TRBD1 on 6 matching bases. V lost 4 bases and J 1 base, leaving 10 bases between the germline ends. The CDR3 totals 14 residues. The germline V gene has CDR1 MDHEN and CDR2 SYDVKM. DNA of the CDR3: TGTGCCAGCAGTTACGGGACACGTAACTATGGCTACACCTTC. Protein product: CASSYGTRNYGYTF.

This chain uses TRBV7-9 with TRBJ1-1; 7 bases are a match to TRBD1. After removal of 4 bases from V and 1 base from J, the junction contained 0 bases not matched to a gene. The CDR3 runs to 13 residues. Germline CDR1 is SEHNR and CDR2 is FQNEAQ (reference sequence). The DNA for the CDR3 is TGTGCCAGCAGCTGGGACAGGAACACTGAAGCTTTCTTT. This codes for CASSWDRNTEAFF.

This clone was seen a handful of times. The genes are TRBV10-3 and TRBJ1-2; TRBD1 aligns across 7 bases. The junction had 13 bases not matched to a gene; V was cut back by 4 bases and J by 8 bases. This CDR3 comprises 15 residues. CDR1 and CDR2 (germline): ENHRY, SYGVKD. The chain's CDR3 is CAISAWDSLWNGYTF. The CDR3 DNA sequence: TGTGCCATCAGTGCTTGGGACAGTCTTTGGAACGGCTACACCTTC.

The chain links TRBV30 to TRBJ1-5; possibly TRBD1 for D (5 bases). The CDR3 spans 14 residues. Germline V gives CDR1 GTSNPN, CDR2 SVGIG (reference sequence). The V gene lost 2 bases and the J gene lost 1 base, with 9 bases spanning the gap. The CDR3 bases are TGTGCCTGGAGTAGGGGTATAAGCAATCAGCCCCAGCATTTT. This translates into CAWSRGISNQPQHF. Supplemented by reference TRBV30 and TRBJ1-5, the full variable domain reads SQTIHQWPATLVQPVGSPLSLECTVEGTSNPNLYWYRQAAGRGLQLLFYSVGIGQISSEVPQNLSASRPQDRQFILSSKKLLLSDSGFYLCAWSRGISNQPQHFGDGTRLSIL.

Here the CDR3 reads CASSYDVGQGWYGYTF. The CDR3, as DNA: TGTGCCAGCAGTTACGATGTGGGACAGGGGTGGTATGGCTACACCTTC. The chain recombines TRBV6-5 with TRBJ1-2; 10 bases align to TRBD1. Looked up from germline, CDR1 is MNHEY and CDR2 is SVGAGI. J lost 5 bases, V lost 2 bases, and 8 bases had no gene match. There are 16 residues in the CDR3.

In nucleotides, the CDR3 is TGTGCCAGCATCGGGGCCCGGGAGCAGTTCTTC. Amino acids: CASIGAREQFF. J is TRBJ2-1 and V is TRBV12-3 or TRBV12-4; the D gene could be TRBD1 or TRBD2 (5 bases each). The CDR3 totals 11 residues. Trimming shortened V by 7 bases and J by 10 bases, and 11 bases separated the two germline ends.

This clone was found a few times. This chain joins TRBV10-2 and TRBJ2-1; possibly TRBD2 for D (6 bases). CDR3 length: 15 residues. Germline V gives CDR1 WSHSY, CDR2 SAAADI. Trimming stripped 8 bases from V and 8 bases from J, with 22 bases between. The CDR3 protein is CASSGGVEGSDEQFF. The CDR3 region has the DNA TGCGCCAGCTCGGGCGGGGTGGAAGGAAGCGATGAGCAGTTCTTC.

This clone came up once. The rearrangement uses TRBV10-3 and TRBJ2-1; maybe TRBD1 (6 bases). CDR3 length equals 16 residues. Trimming took 7 bases from V and 1 from J, leaving 17 bases between them. Germline V gene data show CDR1 as ENHRY and CDR2 as SYGVKD. The CDR3: CAIKDYSDSSYNEQFF. The CDR3 DNA reads TGTGCCATCAAAGATTATTCGGACAGTTCCTACAATGAGCAGTTCTTC.

V usage is TRBV7-2 and J usage is TRBJ2-7; D gene uncertain. CDR1 and CDR2 (germline): SGHTA, FQGNSA. V lost 0 bases, J lost 3 bases, and 9 bases lay in between. CDR3 length: 14 amino acids. CDR3 bases: TGTGCCAGCAGCTTAGCAGCGCCCTACTACGAGCAGTACTTC. Translation gives CASSLAAPYYEQYF.

The chain combines TRBV13 with TRBJ2-7, with D perhaps TRBD2 (6 bases). Trimming removed 4 bases from V and 2 bases from J, with 12 bases in between. CDR3 length: 14 residues. Germline V gene sequence: CDR1 PRHDT, CDR2 FYEKMQ (reference sequence). The CDR3 spells CASSSAGRTYEQYF. The CDR3 DNA is TGTGCCAGCAGCTCCGCGGGGCGAACCTACGAGCAGTACTTC.

The chain uses TRBV10-1 and TRBJ2-2; D remains ambiguous. V shed 8 bases and J shed 4 bases, with 14 bases lying between them. Per the germline V gene, CDR1 is WNHNN and CDR2 is SYGVQD (reference sequence). This CDR3 has 14 residues. DNA of the CDR3: TGCGCCAGCTCGGTGGGGAAACCCACCGGGGAGCTGTTTTTT. It specifies CASSVGKPTGELFF.

J is TRBJ1-5 and V is TRBV7-8; D is uncertain. The germline V gene has CDR1 SGHVS and CDR2 FQNEAQ. The CDR3 has 14 residues. The V end was cut by 1 base, the J end by 3 bases, with 7 bases between. CDR3 coding DNA: TGTGCCAGCAGCTTAGGGGCCCTCAATCAGCCCCAGCATTTT. Its protein product is CASSLGALNQPQHF.

CDR3 in amino acids: CASSFNRADTQYF. As DNA, the CDR3 is TGTGCCAGCAGCTTTAACAGGGCAGATACGCAGTATTTT. The chain has TRBV5-6 and TRBJ2-3; tentatively, D is TRBD1 (6 bases). CDR1 and CDR2 from the germline V gene are SGHDT and YYEEEE. CDR3 length equals 13 residues. Trimming took 2 bases from V and 4 from J, leaving 8 bases between them.

The chain is built from TRBV11-2 and TRBJ1-6; D is ambiguous. The length of the CDR3 is 14 residues. Trimming took 9 bases from V and 1 from J, leaving 10 bases between them. CDR1 is SGHAT, CDR2 FQNNGV, per germline. The CDR3 nucleotides read TGTGCCAGTGTAAAAGCGTCCTATAATTCACCCCTCCACTTT. Protein: CASVKASYNSPLHF. Full variable domain (outside the CDR3, taken from reference TRBV11-2 and TRBJ1-6): EAGVAQSPRYKIIEKRQSVAFWCNPISGHATLYWYQQILGQGPKLLIQFQNNGVVDDSQLPKDRFSAERLKGVDSTLKIQPAKLEDSAVYLCASVKASYNSPLHFGNGTRLTVT.

The CDR3: CASSTLGGSPQFF. The CDR3 nucleotides read TGCGCCAGCAGCACCCTGGGGGGTTCTCCGCAGTTCTTC. This chain joins TRBV5-1 and TRBJ2-1, with TRBD2 as a possible D gene (6 bases). The V gene's germline CDR1 is SGHRS and CDR2 YFSETQ. Trimming removed 4 bases from V and 12 bases from J, with 17 bases in between. This CDR3 is 13 amino acids long.

The chain carries TRBV24-1 and TRBJ2-4, with TRBD1 matching over 9 bases. With V trimmed by 3 bases and J by 1 base, 9 bases remained unmatched. The CDR3 totals 18 residues. Germline CDR1 KGHDR, CDR2 SFDVKD. The CDR3 bases are TGTGCCACCAGTGATCCCTACACAGGGGGCGCGGCCAAAAACATTCAGTACTTC. It specifies CATSDPYTGGAAKNIQYF.

V gene TRBV6-5 combines with J gene TRBJ1-2, with 9 bases matching TRBD1. Per germline, CDR1 MNHEY and CDR2 SVGAGI. CDR3 size: 14 residues. The CDR3 region has the DNA TGTGCTGTACCCGGACAGGGGTCTTACTATGGCTACACCTTC. Translating it yields CAVPGQGSYYGYTF.

The V gene is TRBV28, the J gene TRBJ1-6; D is possibly TRBD1 (6 bases). This CDR3 spans 14 amino acids. Germline CDR1 reads MDHEN; CDR2 reads SYDVKM. The V end was cut by 6 bases, the J end by 6 bases, with 12 bases between. CDR3 loop: CASSRGQVNSPLHF. Written as DNA, the CDR3 is TGTGCCAGCAGCAGGGGACAAGTTAATTCACCCCTCCACTTT.

The chain couples TRBV12-3 or TRBV12-4 to TRBJ2-5; no definite D call. This CDR3 is built from 12 residues. The V gene lost 6 bases and the J gene lost 5 bases, with 10 bases spanning the gap. The chain's CDR3 is CASSPNKETQYF. The DNA of the CDR3 is TGTGCCAGCAGCCCTAACAAGGAGACCCAGTACTTC.

The genes are TRBV11-2 and TRBJ1-4; D may be TRBD1 (5 bases). This CDR3 contains 15 residues. Germline V gene lookup returns CDR1 SGHAT and CDR2 FQNNGV. The V gene lost 2 bases and the J gene lost 5 bases, with 12 bases spanning the gap. Here the CDR3 reads CASSLRRGMNEKLFF. The CDR3, as DNA: TGTGCCAGCAGCTTAAGACGGGGGATGAATGAAAAACTGTTTTTT. Using reference TRBV11-2 and TRBJ1-4 for the parts outside the CDR3, the full variable domain is EAGVAQSPRYKIIEKRQSVAFWCNPISGHATLYWYQQILGQGPKLLIQFQNNGVVDDSQLPKDRFSAERLKGVDSTLKIQPAKLEDSAVYLCASSLRRGMNEKLFFGSGTQLSVL.

This sequence joins TRBV27 and TRBJ1-2, with a tentative D call TRBD1 (5 bases). The CDR3 covers 15 residues. Trimming pared 2 bases from V and 2 bases from J, leaving 12 bases between. The V gene's germline CDR1 is MNHEY and CDR2 SMNVEV (reference sequence). The CDR3 DNA sequence: TGTGCCAGCAGTTTAGCGGCGGGGCACAACTATGGCTACACCTTC. It yields the protein CASSLAAGHNYGYTF.

The CDR3 reads CASSQVTPGANVLTF. In DNA, the CDR3 is TGTGCCAGCAGCCAAGTCACCCCTGGGGCCAACGTCCTGACTTTC. This chain uses TRBV4-2 with TRBJ2-6; D gene ambiguous. The CDR3 has 15 amino acids. Germline V gene sequence: CDR1 LGHNA, CDR2 YNFKEQ. Trimming left V 1 base short and J 2 bases short, with 6 bases between.

This clone was seen only once. The chain employs TRBV28 and TRBJ2-7; either TRBD1 or TRBD2 may supply D (5 bases each). CDR1 is MDHEN, CDR2 SYDVKM, per germline. V gave up 8 bases and J gave up 2 bases, with 10 bases separating them. The CDR3 spans 12 residues. The CDR3 region is CASSGPPYEQYF. The CDR3 DNA sequence: TGTGCCAGCTCGGGACCGCCCTACGAGCAGTACTTC.

The chain employs TRBV3-1 (or the pseudogene TRBV3-2) and TRBJ2-2, with a weak D call TRBD2 (5 bases). Looked up from germline, CDR1 is LGHDT and CDR2 is YNNKEL (reference sequence). The CDR3 is 16 residues long. V was clipped by 8 bases and J by 6 bases, with 22 bases between them. CDR3 nucleotides: TGTGCCAGCGCCAAGAGTCCAGGAGGTACGGCCGGGGAGCTGTTTTTT. It translates to CASAKSPGGTAGELFF.

V and J are TRBV12-3 or TRBV12-4 and TRBJ1-5; D uncertain. The CDR3 sequence is 13 residues long. V lost 1 base to trimming and J lost 6 bases, with 7 bases between them. CDR3 sequence (DNA): TGTGCCAGCAGTTTAGGGTTTGGTCAGCCCCAGCATTTT. Its protein product is CASSLGFGQPQHF.

In this sample, this clone turned up a few times. The chain joins TRBV6-2 or TRBV6-3 to TRBJ2-3; D unclear. The V and J ends lost 5 bases and 13 bases respectively, with 13 bases between them. The CDR3 covers 11 residues. Germline V gene data show CDR1 as MNHEY and CDR2 as SVGEGT. CDR3: CASSTPLKKYF. Written as DNA, the CDR3 is TGTGCCAGCAGTACCCCGCTAAAAAAGTATTTT.